Following are 31 T cell receptor beta chains from one sample sequenced in a study of Ad26.COV2.S vaccination and SARS-CoV-2 variants. The treatment denotes: roughly 18 received Ad26.COV2.S at low or high dose, single or two shots; roughly five received placebo; per-sample allocation not given. Day 63 after the first injection of vaccine or placebo was the sampling time. Assay: immunoSEQ multiplex PCR; the TCRdb copy retains only in-frame clones and omits some. The sample consists of 430,000 or so clones, 85% to 90% of them appearing once. The sample here was peripheral blood, taken in a trial of Ad26.COV2.S vaccine versus placebo. The receptor source for this set is a person aged 18 to 59 who received the Ad26.COV2.S COVID-19 vaccine or a placebo.

The gene calls are TRBV2 and TRBJ2-3; a possible D gene is TRBD1 (5 bases). V dropped 7 bases and J dropped 0 bases, with 11 bases sitting between them. The CDR3 extends over 14 amino acids. CDR1 is SNHLY and CDR2 is FYNNEI in the germline V gene. CDR3 nucleotides: TGTGCCAGCACGGACAAGCCGAGCACAGATACGCAGTATTTT. Protein: CASTDKPSTDTQYF.

This chain links TRBV5-1 with TRBJ2-2, with 9 bases that match TRBD1. This CDR3 has 17 residues. Germline-derived CDR1 and CDR2 are SGHRS and YFSETQ. Trimming took 2 bases from V and 7 from J; bases not matched to a gene: 12. CDR3 in amino acids: CASSLPRGTGGFGELFF. CDR3 in DNA: TGCGCCAGCAGCTTACCCCGTGGTACAGGGGGCTTCGGGGAGCTGTTTTTT.

This sequence joins TRBV7-2 and TRBJ1-6; D not certain. This CDR3 comprises 16 residues. V dropped 1 base and J dropped 0 bases, with 7 bases sitting between them. The germline CDR1 and CDR2 sequences are SGHTA and FQGNSA. The CDR3 DNA reads as TGTGCCAGCAGCTTAGTGGGGAGCTCCTATAATTCACCCCTCCACTTT. It yields the protein CASSLVGSSYNSPLHF. Drawing the rest from reference TRBV7-2 and TRBJ1-6, the complete variable domain is GAGVSQSPSNKVTEKGKDVELRCDPISGHTALYWYRQSLGQGLEFLIYFQGNSAPDKSGLPSDRFSAERTGGSVSTLTIQRTQQEDSAVYLCASSLVGSSYNSPLHFGNGTRLTVT.

The chain joins TRBV7-9 to TRBJ2-5; 10 bases map to TRBD1. CDR1 and CDR2 from the germline V gene are SEHNR and FQNEAQ (reference sequence). This CDR3 is built from 14 residues. The V gene end was trimmed by 5 bases and the J gene end by 6 bases; junction bases not matched to a gene: 6. The CDR3, as DNA: TGTGCCAGCAGCCCATGGGACAGGGGTCAGACCCAGTACTTC. Translation: CASSPWDRGQTQYF.

This chain uses TRBV4-1 with TRBJ2-7; no firm D call. The CDR3 consists of 13 residues. Germline CDR1 is MGHRA and CDR2 is YSYEKL. Between the trimmed V and J ends, which lost 5 bases and 4 bases, there was a span of 12 bases. This CDR3 is CASSSQPGYEQYF. CDR3 in DNA: TGCGCCAGCAGCTCGCAGCCTGGGTACGAGCAGTACTTC.

CDR3 region: CASSPPSGADGYTF. The CDR3 region has the DNA TGTGCCAGCTCACCACCGTCAGGGGCCGATGGCTACACCTTC. The J gene is TRBJ1-2, the V gene TRBV18; TRBD1 is a possible D gene (6 bases). The V gene lost 0 bases and the J gene lost 6 bases, with 11 bases spanning the gap. This CDR3 has 14 amino acids. Germline CDR1 reads KGHSH; CDR2 reads LQKENI.

This clone was seen only once. The chain uses TRBV7-9 and TRBJ2-1; TRBD1 matches at 10 bases. The CDR3 is 15 residues long. Germline CDR1 and CDR2: SEHNR and FQNEAQ (reference sequence). V trimming: 3 bases; J trimming: 2 bases; junction bases outside the gene matches: 1. CDR3 in DNA: TGTGCCAGCAGCTTGGGACAGGGGACCTACAATGAGCAGTTCTTC. It codes for CASSLGQGTYNEQFF. The full variable domain, its missing parts supplied by reference TRBV7-9 and TRBJ2-1, is DTGVSQNPRHKITKRGQNVTFRCDPISEHNRLYWYRQTLGQGPEFLTYFQNEAQLEKSRLLSDRFSAERPKGSFSTLEIQRTEQGDSAMYLCASSLGQGTYNEQFFGPGTRLTVL.

This rearrangement joins TRBV12-3 or TRBV12-4 to TRBJ2-7; D gene ambiguous. V gave up 2 bases and J gave up 6 bases, with 11 bases separating them. The CDR3 runs to 13 residues. The CDR3 nucleotides read TGTGCCAGCAGTTTACAGCTGTCTGGCGAGCAGTACGTC. Translating it yields CASSLQLSGEQYV.

The genes are TRBV10-3 and TRBJ1-1; perhaps TRBD1 as D (6 bases). CDR3 length: 14 amino acids. Germline V lookup: CDR1 ENHRY, CDR2 SYGVKD. Deletions cut 0 bases from V and 9 bases from J, with 14 bases between. CDR3 sequence reads: CAISESGGSGQAFF. As DNA, the CDR3 is TGTGCCATCAGTGAGTCTGGGGGCTCGGGGCAAGCTTTCTTT.

The rearrangement uses TRBV11-3 and TRBJ2-5; weak D call: TRBD1 (6 bases). Germline assignment: CDR1 SGHNT and CDR2 YENEEA. The CDR3 extends over 14 amino acids. V lost 5 bases to trimming and J lost 5 bases, with 15 bases between them. DNA for the CDR3: TGTGCCAGCAGCACTAGGACAGAGCGGGAGACCCAGTACTTC. Its translation: CASSTRTERETQYF.

This clone was seen only once. This chain joins TRBV5-6 and TRBJ2-2; TRBD2 is a possible D gene (5 bases). Germline lookup yields CDR1 SGHDT and CDR2 YYEEEE. V was clipped by 1 base and J by 5 bases, with 9 bases between them. The length of the CDR3 is 14 residues. The CDR3, as DNA: TGTGCCAGCAGCTTGCCAAGCGGAACCGGGGAGCTGTTTTTT. Protein: CASSLPSGTGELFF.

This rearrangement joins TRBV18 to TRBJ2-1; D is possibly TRBD2 (5 bases). V was clipped by 5 bases and J by 0 bases, with 11 bases between them. The CDR3 sequence is 15 residues long. Per the germline V gene, CDR1 is KGHSH and CDR2 is LQKENI. The CDR3 sequence is CASSSSGYSYNEQFF. Here the CDR3 DNA reads TGTGCCAGCTCATCCTCGGGATACTCCTACAATGAGCAGTTCTTC.

The chain joins TRBV10-3 to TRBJ2-6; 7 bases are shared with TRBD1. J lost 0 bases, V lost 8 bases, and 7 bases had no gene match. The CDR3 sequence is 16 residues long. CDR1 ENHRY and CDR2 SYGVKD come from the germline V gene. The CDR3, as DNA: TGTGCCATCCCGACAGGGCCCTCCTCTGGGGCCAACGTCCTGACTTTC. It yields the protein CAIPTGPSSGANVLTF.

This chain links TRBV6-2 or TRBV6-3 with TRBJ2-7; D might be TRBD1 (6 bases). Trimming cost V 4 bases and J 7 bases, with 14 bases left between them. This CDR3 is 13 amino acids long. Per germline, CDR1 MNHEY and CDR2 SVGEGT. CDR3 in DNA: TGTGCCAGCAGTTGGGACACTTACGGGGAGCAGTACGTC. Translating it yields CASSWDTYGEQYV.

The sample holds many counts of this clone. The chain is built from TRBV6-6 and TRBJ1-5; D is unresolved. V was clipped by 2 bases and J by 0 bases, with 5 bases between them. CDR3 length: 14 residues. CDR1 and CDR2 from the germline V gene are MNHNY and SVGAGI (reference sequence). CDR3 region: CASSYGTSNQPQHF. The DNA of the CDR3 is TGTGCCAGCAGTTACGGAACTAGCAATCAGCCCCAGCATTTT.

J is TRBJ1-4 and V is TRBV27; D remains unclear. Germline V gene lookup returns CDR1 MNHEY and CDR2 SMNVEV (reference sequence). This CDR3 has 15 residues. Trimming shortened V by 3 bases and J by 3 bases, and 11 bases separated the two germline ends. CDR3 bases: TGTGCCAGCAGTTTCAGTTGGGCCGCTAATGAAAAACTGTTTTTT. Encoded protein: CASSFSWAANEKLFF.

The V gene is TRBV5-1, the J gene TRBJ2-7, with 7 bases matching TRBD1. Trimming at V came to 4 bases and at J to 2 bases, leaving 9 bases not matched to a gene. The CDR3 consists of 15 residues. Per the germline V gene, CDR1 is SGHRS and CDR2 is YFSETQ. DNA of the CDR3: TGCGCCAGCAGCCGAGCCCCAGGGGGAGCCTACGAGCAGTACTTC. Protein: CASSRAPGGAYEQYF.

There are a few counts of this clone. This chain joins TRBV30 and TRBJ2-7; D gene uncertain. The CDR3 runs to 15 residues. Germline-derived CDR1 and CDR2 are GTSNPN and SVGIG (reference sequence). The V gene lost 4 bases and the J gene lost 0 bases, with 16 bases spanning the gap. This CDR3 is CAWTEHGSNSYEQYF. Here the CDR3 DNA reads TGTGCCTGGACAGAACATGGTTCTAACTCCTACGAGCAGTACTTC. Full variable domain (outside the CDR3, taken from reference TRBV30 and TRBJ2-7): SQTIHQWPATLVQPVGSPLSLECTVEGTSNPNLYWYRQAAGRGLQLLFYSVGIGQISSEVPQNLSASRPQDRQFILSSKKLLLSDSGFYLCAWTEHGSNSYEQYFGPGTRLTVT.

The rearrangement joins TRBV5-1 to TRBJ2-1, with 7 bases that match TRBD2. The J segment lost 8 bases and the V segment lost 0 bases, leaving 5 bases of the junction unmatched. CDR1 and CDR2 (germline): SGHRS, YFSETQ. The CDR3 sequence is 14 residues long. Here the CDR3 DNA reads TGCGCCAGCAGCTTGGTCCGGAGCGGGGATGAGCAGTTCTTC. This translates into CASSLVRSGDEQFF.

J is TRBJ1-2 and V is TRBV12-3 or TRBV12-4; the D is unclear. The ends were cut back, 7 bases at V and 7 bases at J, with 16 bases in the middle. This CDR3 spans 13 amino acids. The CDR3 protein is CASTLSATGGYTF. CDR3 coding DNA: TGTGCCAGCACCCTATCTGCTACCGGTGGCTACACCTTC.

This clone came up once. This rearrangement joins TRBV7-2 to TRBJ2-5; D unclear. CDR3 length equals 14 residues. Trimming pared 7 bases from V and 4 bases from J, leaving 16 bases between. Germline assignment: CDR1 SGHTA and CDR2 FQGNSA. The CDR3 coding sequence is TGTGCCAGCACCCAAACGAGGAATGGAGAGACCCAGTACTTC. It is translated as CASTQTRNGETQYF.

The chain uses TRBV4-1 and TRBJ2-2; the D gene is possibly TRBD2 (5 bases). Germline loops: CDR1 MGHRA, CDR2 YSYEKL. Trimming took off 4 bases at V and 4 bases at J, with 13 bases between the two ends. CDR3 length: 15 residues. CDR3 sequence reads: CASSPQVAGTGELFF. DNA of the CDR3: TGCGCCAGCAGCCCCCAGGTGGCGGGCACCGGGGAGCTGTTTTTT.

The genes are TRBV27 and TRBJ2-6, with 8 bases identical to TRBD1. Per germline, CDR1 MNHEY and CDR2 SMNVEV (reference sequence). The CDR3 contains 16 residues. Trimming removed 0 bases from V and 4 bases from J; junction bases left unmatched: 2. CDR3 protein: CASSLSQGAGANVLTF. CDR3 DNA sequence: TGTGCCAGCAGTTTATCGCAGGGGGCCGGGGCCAACGTCCTGACTTTC. The full variable domain, with the rest looked up from reference TRBV27 and TRBJ2-6, is EAQVTQNPRYLITVTGKKLTVTCSQNMNHEYMSWYRQDPGLGLRQIYYSMNVEVTDKGDVPEGYKVSRKEKRNFPLILESPSPNQTSLYFCASSLSQGAGANVLTFGAGSRLTVL.

The chain carries TRBV7-6 and TRBJ1-1; 7 nucleotides line up with TRBD1. The V and J ends lost 5 bases and 4 bases, in that order; junction bases with no gene match: 13. CDR3 size: 16 residues. CDR1 is SGHVS and CDR2 is FNYEAQ in the germline V gene. DNA for the CDR3: TGTGCCAGCAGCCCAGGTGGTGCCAGGGGGGTCACTGAAGCTTTCTTT. Translating gives CASSPGGARGVTEAFF.

This clone was found a few times. V and J are TRBV28 and TRBJ1-6; 8 nucleotides agree with TRBD1. The CDR3 is 16 amino acids. The V gene's germline CDR1 is MDHEN and CDR2 SYDVKM. V lost 3 bases and J lost 9; bases outside the gene matches: 10. The CDR3 loop reads CASSLRGRGRVSPLHF. Written as DNA, the CDR3 is TGTGCCAGCAGTTTGCGTGGCAGGGGGCGAGTTTCACCCCTCCACTTT.

The V call is TRBV5-6, the J call TRBJ2-3; 10 positions agree with TRBD2. In germline, CDR1 is SGHDT, CDR2 YYEEEE. CDR3 length: 15 amino acids. V shed 6 bases and J 3 bases; nucleotides not matched to a gene: 7. The CDR3 protein is CASTIAGGVTDTQYF. The CDR3 DNA sequence: TGTGCCAGCACCATAGCGGGGGGCGTTACAGATACGCAGTATTTT.

The CDR3 protein is CASSLLGTSGGKETQYF. In nucleotides, the CDR3 is TGTGCCAGCAGCTTGCTGGGGACTAGCGGGGGAAAAGAGACCCAGTACTTC. The genes are TRBV7-3 and TRBJ2-5, with TRBD2 matching 14 bases. This CDR3 is built from 17 residues. Germline V gene sequence: CDR1 SGHTA, CDR2 FQGTGA. J gave up 3 bases and V 3 bases, and 6 bases lay outside the gene matches.

The V gene is TRBV28, the J gene TRBJ1-5; a weak D match, TRBD1 (5 bases). This CDR3 is 16 amino acids long. CDR1 MDHEN and CDR2 SYDVKM come from the germline V gene. V lost 1 base to trimming and J lost 0 bases, with 10 bases between them. The DNA for the CDR3 is TGTGCCAGCAGTTTATTGCAGGGTCTTAGCAATCAGCCCCAGCATTTT. Its translation: CASSLLQGLSNQPQHF.

The V call is TRBV5-1, the J call TRBJ1-1; the match to TRBD1 covers 7 bases. Germline lookup yields CDR1 SGHRS and CDR2 YFSETQ. The CDR3 length is 14 residues. J gave up 2 bases and V 6 bases, and 7 bases lay outside the gene matches. CDR3 residues: CASTAGTANTEAFF. DNA of the CDR3: TGCGCCAGCACGGCGGGGACAGCTAACACTGAAGCTTTCTTT.

The chain is built from TRBV19 and TRBJ1-2; 8 nucleotides line up with TRBD1. V lost 4 bases and J lost 3; bases outside the gene matches: 10. The CDR3 totals 16 residues. Germline CDR1 LNHDA, CDR2 SQIVND (reference sequence). The CDR3 bases are TGTGCCAGTAGTAATTGGCCCTCACAGGGGGACTATGGCTACACCTTC. This gives the protein CASSNWPSQGDYGYTF.

V gene TRBV13 combines with J gene TRBJ2-7; perhaps D is TRBD1 or TRBD2 (5 bases each). Trimming pared 5 bases from V and 3 bases from J, leaving 11 bases between. CDR3 length: 13 amino acids. Germline CDR1 PRHDT, CDR2 FYEKMQ (reference sequence). The CDR3 DNA reads TGTGCCAGCAGCCCCAGAGGGGACTACGAGCAGTACTTC. Translation: CASSPRGDYEQYF.